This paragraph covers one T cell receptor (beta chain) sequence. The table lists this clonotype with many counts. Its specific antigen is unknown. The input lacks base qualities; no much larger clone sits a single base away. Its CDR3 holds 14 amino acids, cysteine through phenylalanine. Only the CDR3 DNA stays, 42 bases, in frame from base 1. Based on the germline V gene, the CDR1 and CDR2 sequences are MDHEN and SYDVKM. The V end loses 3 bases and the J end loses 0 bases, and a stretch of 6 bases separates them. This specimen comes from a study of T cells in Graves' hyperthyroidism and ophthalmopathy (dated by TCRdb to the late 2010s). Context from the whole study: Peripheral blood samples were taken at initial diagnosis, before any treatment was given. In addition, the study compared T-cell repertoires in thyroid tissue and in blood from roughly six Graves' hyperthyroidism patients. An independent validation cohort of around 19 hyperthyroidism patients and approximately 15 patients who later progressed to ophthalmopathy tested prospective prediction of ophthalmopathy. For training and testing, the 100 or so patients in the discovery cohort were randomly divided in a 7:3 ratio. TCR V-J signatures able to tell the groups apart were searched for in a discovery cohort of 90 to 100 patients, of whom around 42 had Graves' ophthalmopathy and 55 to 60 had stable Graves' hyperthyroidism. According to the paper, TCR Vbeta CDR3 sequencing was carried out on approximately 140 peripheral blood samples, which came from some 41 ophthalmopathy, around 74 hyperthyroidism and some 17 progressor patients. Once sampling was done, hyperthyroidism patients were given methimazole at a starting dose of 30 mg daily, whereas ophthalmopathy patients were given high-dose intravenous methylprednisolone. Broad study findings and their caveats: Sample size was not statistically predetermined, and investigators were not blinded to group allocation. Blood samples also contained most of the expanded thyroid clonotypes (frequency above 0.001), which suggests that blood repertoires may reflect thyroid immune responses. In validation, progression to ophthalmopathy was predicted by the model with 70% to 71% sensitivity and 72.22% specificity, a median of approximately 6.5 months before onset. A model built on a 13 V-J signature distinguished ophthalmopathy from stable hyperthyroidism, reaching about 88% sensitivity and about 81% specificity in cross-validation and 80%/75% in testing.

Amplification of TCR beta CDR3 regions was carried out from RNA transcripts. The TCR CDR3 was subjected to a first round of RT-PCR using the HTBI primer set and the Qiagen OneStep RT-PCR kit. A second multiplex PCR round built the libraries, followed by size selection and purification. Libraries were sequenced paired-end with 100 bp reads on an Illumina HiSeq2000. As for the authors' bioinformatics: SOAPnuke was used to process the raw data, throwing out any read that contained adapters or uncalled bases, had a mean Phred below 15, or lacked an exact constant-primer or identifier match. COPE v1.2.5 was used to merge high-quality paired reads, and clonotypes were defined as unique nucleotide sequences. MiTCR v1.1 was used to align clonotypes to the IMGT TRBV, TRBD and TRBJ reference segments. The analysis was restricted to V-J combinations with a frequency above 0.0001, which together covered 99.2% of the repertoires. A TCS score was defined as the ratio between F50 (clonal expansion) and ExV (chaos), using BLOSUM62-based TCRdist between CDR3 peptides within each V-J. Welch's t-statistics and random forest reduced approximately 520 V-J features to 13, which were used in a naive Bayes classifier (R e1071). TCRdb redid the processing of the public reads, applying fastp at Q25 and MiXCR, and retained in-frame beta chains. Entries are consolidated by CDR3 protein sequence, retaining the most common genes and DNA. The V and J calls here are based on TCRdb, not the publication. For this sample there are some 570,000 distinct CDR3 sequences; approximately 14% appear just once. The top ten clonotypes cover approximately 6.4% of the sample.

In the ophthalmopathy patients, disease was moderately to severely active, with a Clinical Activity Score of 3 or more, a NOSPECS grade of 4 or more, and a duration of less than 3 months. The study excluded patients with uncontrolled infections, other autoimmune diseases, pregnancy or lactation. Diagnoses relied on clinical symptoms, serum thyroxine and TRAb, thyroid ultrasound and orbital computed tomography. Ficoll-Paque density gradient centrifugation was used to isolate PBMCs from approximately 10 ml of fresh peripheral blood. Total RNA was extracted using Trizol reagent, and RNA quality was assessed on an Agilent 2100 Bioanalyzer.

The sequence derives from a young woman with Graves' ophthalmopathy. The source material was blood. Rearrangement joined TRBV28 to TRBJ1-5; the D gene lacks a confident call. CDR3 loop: CASSLVLSNQPQHF. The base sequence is TGTGCCAGCAGTTTGGTCCTTAGCAATCAGCCCCAGCATTTT.